The 5 T cell receptor beta chains listed next were all sequenced from one sample in a study of T cells in localized non-small cell lung cancer. The data were produced by immunoSEQ multiplex PCR, yet TCRdb's version contains in-frame clones alone and is incomplete. This sample yields approximately 40,000 clones, of which approximately 86% are seen a single time; 3.5% belongs to the top ten. The sequences come from peripheral blood, collected before any cancer treatment. All receptors derive from a man aged 18 to 49 with stage I lung adenocarcinoma.

The sample holds a few counts of this clone. The chain combines TRBV5-6 with TRBJ2-7; the D is unclear. The CDR3 length is 15 residues. The germline V gene has CDR1 SGHDT and CDR2 YYEEEE. The germline V and J ends were trimmed by 2 bases and 1 base, with 13 bases remaining between them. The CDR3 loop reads CASSFSPGPSYEQYF. CDR3 coding DNA: TGTGCCAGCAGCTTTTCGCCAGGACCTTCCTACGAGCAGTACTTC.

This clone was picked up one time. J is TRBJ1-1 and V is TRBV28; 9 nucleotides match TRBD1. V gave up 2 bases and J gave up 9 bases; unmatched junction bases: 10. This CDR3 spans 15 amino acids. The germline CDR1 and CDR2 sequences are MDHEN and SYDVKM. The CDR3 coding sequence is TGTGCCAGCAGTTTAGGGGACTGGACAGGGGAAAAAGCTTTCTTT. It yields the protein CASSLGDWTGEKAFF.

J is TRBJ2-5 and V is TRBV9; 11 nucleotides agree with TRBD1. V was clipped by 4 bases and J by 3 bases; unmatched bases: 5. The CDR3 is 15 amino acids. Germline CDR1 reads SGDLS; CDR2 reads YYNGEE. The CDR3 DNA follows: TGTGCCAGCAGCTCGGACAGGGGGCTGAAAGAGACCCAGTACTTC. This sequence encodes CASSSDRGLKETQYF. Together with reference TRBV9 and TRBJ2-5, the CDR3 gives the full variable domain: DSGVTQTPKHLITATGQRVTLRCSPRSGDLSVYWYQQSLDQGLQFLIQYYNGEERAKGNILERFSAQQFPDLHSELNLSSLELGDSALYFCASSSDRGLKETQYFGPGTRLLVL.

This chain joins TRBV30 and TRBJ1-1; weak D call: TRBD1 (5 bases). V lost 2 bases to trimming and J lost 1 base, with 8 bases between them. Germline values: CDR1 GTSNPN, CDR2 SVGIG (reference sequence). This CDR3 has 13 residues. Here the CDR3 reads CAWSFGGNTEAFF. The CDR3 DNA reads as TGTGCCTGGAGTTTTGGGGGGAACACTGAAGCTTTCTTT.

The chain has TRBV27 and TRBJ2-1; D possibly corresponds to TRBD2 (6 bases). V was shortened by 5 bases and J by 8 bases, with 13 bases between the two germline ends. The germline V gene encodes CDR1 MNHEY and CDR2 SMNVEV (reference sequence). The CDR3 is 13 amino acids. The CDR3 region has the DNA TGTGCCAGCAGTCGCCGGGGCGGGGATGAGCAGTTCTTC. Translation: CASSRRGGDEQFF.